These 23 T cell receptor beta chains were all obtained from the same sample, sequenced in a study of CD8 T cells in ankylosing spondylitis. Whole-study results and caveats: There was a TCR beta motif, made of several highly homologous variants, that appeared characteristic of ankylosing spondylitis blood.

These receptors have no known antigen. TCRdb re-called the 5' RACE reads with MiXCR, one entry per CDR3 protein. The data contain about 510,000 distinct CDR3 sequences, about 5.4% of them seen just once; the ten biggest clones take up roughly 3.3%. The sample taken for sequencing was blood, either unsorted or a sorted T cell fraction (not recorded which). The receptors shown here come from a male donor with ankylosing spondylitis.

This clonotype was seen ten or more times. J is TRBJ1-1 and V is TRBV11-2, with D possibly matching TRBD1 (5 bases). V shed 0 bases and J shed 11 bases, with 19 bases lying between them. This CDR3 is built from 15 residues. Looked up from germline, CDR1 is SGHAT and CDR2 is FQNNGV. In nucleotides, the CDR3 is TGTGCCAGCAGCTTAGATAGTTGGGGAGGGGCCGTGGCTTTCTTT. Its protein product is CASSLDSWGGAVAFF.

This clonotype occurred many times. V usage is TRBV7-2 and J usage is TRBJ2-1; 9 positions match TRBD1. The CDR3 runs to 15 residues. The germline gives CDR1 SGHTA, CDR2 FQGNSA. V shed 0 bases and J 8 bases; nucleotides not matched to a gene: 5. CDR3 DNA sequence: TGTGCCAGCAGCTTAGCGATGGGACAGGGTGATGAGCAGTTCTTC. Its protein is CASSLAMGQGDEQFF.

This clonotype occurred many times. The V and J genes are TRBV24-1 and TRBJ2-5, with D maybe TRBD2 (6 bases). V lost 5 bases and J 1 base, leaving 16 bases between the germline ends. The CDR3 is made up of 16 amino acids. CDR1 and CDR2 (germline): KGHDR, SFDVKD. The CDR3 is CATSAPGVGGQETQYF. The CDR3 DNA reads as TGTGCCACCAGTGCCCCCGGGGTGGGGGGCCAAGAGACCCAGTACTTC.

This clonotype showed up many times. The chain combines TRBV20-1 with TRBJ1-2; D remains ambiguous. V lost 0 bases to trimming and J lost 2 bases, with 13 bases between them. This CDR3 has 15 amino acids. Germline loops: CDR1 DFQATT, CDR2 SNEGSKA (reference sequence). In nucleotides, the CDR3 is TGCAGTGCTAGAGATGCGGGGAAACGCAACTATGGCTACACCTTC. Translating gives CSARDAGKRNYGYTF.

Many counts were recorded for this clonotype. The chain recombines TRBV7-2 with TRBJ2-3; a weak D match, TRBD1 (6 bases). Looked up from germline, CDR1 is SGHTA and CDR2 is FQGNSA. Trimming left V 4 bases short and J 4 bases short, with 12 bases between. CDR3 length equals 14 residues. The CDR3 protein is CASSWRQAADTQYF. Written as DNA, the CDR3 is TGTGCCAGCAGCTGGCGACAGGCTGCAGATACGCAGTATTTT.

Many counts were recorded for this clonotype. The CDR3 here is CASSQEHSNRGYTF. The DNA of the CDR3 is TGCGCCAGCAGCCAAGAGCACAGCAATAGGGGCTACACCTTC. The chain has TRBV4-1 and TRBJ1-2, with no clear D. V shed 0 bases and J shed 8 bases, with 13 bases lying between them. This CDR3 region has 14 residues. The germline V gene encodes CDR1 MGHRA and CDR2 YSYEKL.

The table lists this clonotype with many counts. V gene TRBV20-1 combines with J gene TRBJ2-3; D remains unclear. Germline V gene data show CDR1 as DFQATT and CDR2 as SNEGSKA (reference sequence). Trimming cost V 0 bases and J 4 bases, with 17 bases left between them. This CDR3 comprises 16 residues. The CDR3 spells CSARDQTFTTADTQYF. The CDR3 DNA is TGCAGTGCTAGAGATCAAACCTTTACTACTGCAGATACGCAGTATTTT.

This clonotype appeared many times. This chain uses TRBV20-1 with TRBJ2-3, with TRBD2 identical over 7 bases. CDR1 and CDR2 from the germline V gene are DFQATT and SNEGSKA (reference sequence). The CDR3 has 13 residues. CDR3 in amino acids: CSGLGPPIDTQYF. CDR3 nucleotide sequence: TGCAGCGGACTAGGGCCCCCGATAGATACGCAGTATTTT.

This clonotype showed up many times. The chain uses TRBV7-9 and TRBJ1-6; D might be TRBD1 (5 bases). V dropped 4 bases and J dropped 11 bases, with 15 bases sitting between them. The CDR3 covers 14 residues. Germline CDR1 is SEHNR and CDR2 is FQNEAQ (reference sequence). CDR3 nucleotide sequence: TGTGCCAGCAGCTCTGTGGGACCCACCCCACCCCTCCACTTT. Protein: CASSSVGPTPPLHF. The complete variable domain, with remaining parts taken from reference TRBV7-9 and TRBJ1-6, reads DTGVSQNPRHKITKRGQNVTFRCDPISEHNRLYWYRQTLGQGPEFLTYFQNEAQLEKSRLLSDRFSAERPKGSFSTLEIQRTEQGDSAMYLCASSSVGPTPPLHFGNGTRLTVT.

This clonotype was detected a few times. This chain joins TRBV11-3 and TRBJ2-7, with unresolved D. In germline, CDR1 is SGHNT, CDR2 YENEEA. Trimming stripped 4 bases from V and 1 base from J, with 11 bases between. This CDR3 spans 14 amino acids. CDR3 nucleotides: TGTGCCAGCAGCTACGGACCCCCATCCTACGAGCAGTACTTC. It translates to CASSYGPPSYEQYF.

This clonotype was recorded at least ten times. The chain recombines TRBV20-1 with TRBJ1-1; perhaps TRBD1 as D (5 bases). The germline gives CDR1 DFQATT, CDR2 SNEGSKA (reference sequence). The CDR3 consists of 12 residues. V lost 3 bases and J lost 10, with 15 bases in between. The CDR3 nucleotides are TGCAGTGCTAGCCCGGGGGAGGCCCGAGCTTTCTTT. This codes for CSASPGEARAFF.

The table lists this clonotype with many counts. The chain combines TRBV20-1 with TRBJ2-2; D unresolved. Germline loops: CDR1 DFQATT, CDR2 SNEGSKA (reference sequence). The V end lost 5 bases, the J end lost 6 bases, and 16 bases lay between the germline ends. This CDR3 is built from 14 residues. CDR3 bases: TGCAGTGCTTGTCCCCCCAACACCTCCGGGGAGCTGTTTTTT. Translation: CSACPPNTSGELFF.

This clonotype was seen a handful of times. The genes are TRBV12-3 or TRBV12-4 and TRBJ2-5; 12 nucleotides align to TRBD2. CDR3 length: 18 residues. Trimming took 3 bases from V and 4 from J; bases not matched to a gene: 12. CDR3 DNA: TGTGCCAGCAGTTTGTCGCCTAGCGGGAGGGTATTGGGAGAGACCCAGTACTTC. It translates to CASSLSPSGRVLGETQYF.

This clonotype was picked up many times. The genes are TRBV15 and TRBJ2-7; D might be TRBD2 (5 bases). V gave up 0 bases and J gave up 0 bases, with 9 bases separating them. Germline-derived CDR1 and CDR2 are LNHNV and YYDKDF (reference sequence). There are 15 residues in the CDR3. The CDR3: CATSRDRGPSYEQYF. The CDR3 coding sequence is TGTGCCACCAGCAGAGATAGAGGGCCCTCCTACGAGCAGTACTTC.

This clonotype was recorded at least ten times. V is TRBV20-1 and J is TRBJ2-1; no firm D call. Germline V gene sequence: CDR1 DFQATT, CDR2 SNEGSKA (reference sequence). CDR3 length: 15 amino acids. Deletions cut 3 bases from V and 0 bases from J, with 12 bases between. CDR3 residues: CSARFAESSYNEQFF. DNA for the CDR3: TGCAGTGCTAGGTTCGCTGAGAGCTCCTACAATGAGCAGTTCTTC.

This clonotype has at least ten counts. This chain links TRBV7-9 with TRBJ1-1, with D possibly matching TRBD1 (5 bases). Per germline, CDR1 SEHNR and CDR2 FQNEAQ (reference sequence). The CDR3 runs to 14 residues. V lost 4 bases and J 4 bases, leaving 13 bases between the germline ends. Written as DNA, the CDR3 is TGTGCCAGCAGCTGGGGGGAGGTAAGCACTGAAGCTTTCTTT. This gives the protein CASSWGEVSTEAFF.

The chain employs TRBV6-1 and TRBJ2-7, with 8 bases that match TRBD2. After removal of 8 bases from V and 3 bases from J, the junction contained 18 bases not matched to a gene. This CDR3 comprises 17 residues. Germline V CDR1 and CDR2: MNHNS, SASEGT. In DNA, the CDR3 is TGTGCCAGCCAGCGGGGGACTGTTTCTACAGGCGACTACGAGCAGTACTTC. The encoded protein is CASQRGTVSTGDYEQYF.

In its sample, this clonotype was seen many times. The chain recombines TRBV5-1 with TRBJ2-1, with 9 bases fitting TRBD1. Germline V gene data show CDR1 as SGHRS and CDR2 as YFSETQ. The V segment lost 5 bases and the J segment 1 base; nucleotides outside the gene matches: 4. This CDR3 spans 15 amino acids. The CDR3 protein is CASSTGTGSYNEQFF. Written as DNA, the CDR3 is TGCGCCAGCAGTACCGGGACAGGGTCCTACAATGAGCAGTTCTTC.

This clonotype has just a few counts. The genes are TRBV7-2 and TRBJ1-2; 8 bases agree with TRBD1. V dropped 2 bases and J dropped 7; count of bases not matched to a gene: 3. CDR3 size: 13 residues. From germline, CDR1 is SGHTA and CDR2 FQGNSA. CDR3 region: CASSLSRGLGYTF. CDR3 nucleotides: TGTGCCAGCAGCTTAAGCAGGGGGCTTGGCTACACCTTC.

This clonotype was observed a few times. The J gene is TRBJ1-4, the V gene TRBV11-2; weak D call: TRBD1 (5 bases). Looked up from germline, CDR1 is SGHAT and CDR2 is FQNNGV. This CDR3 is 15 amino acids long. V was shortened by 4 bases and J by 6 bases, with 15 bases between the two germline ends. The CDR3, as DNA: TGTGCCAGCAGCTCTACAGGTTACCCTGATGAAAAACTGTTTTTT. It encodes CASSSTGYPDEKLFF.

Ten or more counts support this clonotype. This chain connects TRBV29-1 to TRBJ2-2; no clear D. The length of the CDR3 is 13 residues. Trimming removed 5 bases at V and 3 bases at J, with 10 bases between. Germline assignment: CDR1 SQVTM and CDR2 ANQGSEA. The chain's CDR3 is CSVRIRDTGELFF. In DNA form, the CDR3 reads TGCAGCGTTCGGATTCGAGACACCGGGGAGCTGTTTTTT.

This clonotype was counted at least ten times. In DNA form, the CDR3 reads TGCAGTGCTAGAGATTTTGGGGGGCTTGGCTATGGCTACACCTTC. Residues: CSARDFGGLGYGYTF. The V and J genes are TRBV20-1 and TRBJ1-2, with D perhaps matching TRBD1 (6 bases). Germline V gene lookup returns CDR1 DFQATT and CDR2 SNEGSKA (reference sequence). V lost 0 bases, J lost 4 bases, and 15 bases lay in between. CDR3 size: 15 residues.

At least ten counts were recorded for this clonotype. The V gene is TRBV4-3, the J gene TRBJ1-6; a possible D gene is TRBD1 (5 bases). Germline CDR1 reads LGHNA; CDR2 reads YSLEER. The germline V and J ends were trimmed by 0 bases and 6 bases, with 12 bases remaining between them. The CDR3 has 16 residues. CDR3 sequence reads: CASSQELRRGNSPLHF. The CDR3 nucleotides are TGCGCCAGCAGCCAAGAGTTGAGGAGGGGTAATTCACCCCTCCACTTT.